The rows below give T cell receptor beta chains drawn from one sample of a study of blood T cell repertoires in COVID-19. Libraries were prepared by immunoSEQ multiplex PCR; TCRdb keeps only in-frame clonotypes and omits some of them. This sample has about 72,000 clones; approximately 85% occur once, and the top ten carry under 40%. The sequenced sample consisted of peripheral blood. The receptors shown here come from an elderly woman with active or convalescent COVID-19. The CDR3 runs from the conserved cysteine through the conserved F or W. Clone size is stated in some rows and not others, as once, few, many or a class when expanded.

clone size,CDR3 length,V gene,J gene,CDR3 protein
-,14,TRBV30,TRBJ1-3,CAWKYHSSGNTIYF
-,17,TRBV6-2/TRBV6-3,TRBJ2-2,CASSPQSGGAATGELFF
few,15,TRBV10-3,TRBJ1-5,CASGGDRGGVQPQHF
-,13,TRBV27,TRBJ2-3,CASSLGRTDTQYF
-,15,TRBV10-2,TRBJ1-1,CASSARQYMNTETFF
-,14,TRBV9,TRBJ2-3,CASSTDRSTDTQYF
-,13,TRBV7-3,TRBJ1-1,CASSKSRDSEAFF
few,14,TRBV4-3,TRBJ1-2,CASSQLRRHYGYTF
-,13,TRBV29-1,TRBJ1-1,CSVVKQMNTEAFF
once,17,TRBV7-2,TRBJ1-3,CASSLALGVGSGNTIYF
-,17,TRBV2,TRBJ1-5,CASAGSEVFYSNQPQHF
-,15,TRBV7-9,TRBJ2-1,CASSFSWLAGVEQFF
-,14,TRBV28,TRBJ2-7,CASSLVTEGVEQYF
-,16,TRBV6-2/TRBV6-3,TRBJ2-5,CASSSAWTGAGETQYF
-,14,TRBV3-1/TRBV3-2,TRBJ1-2,CASSQVPEAVGYTF
-,14,TRBV19,TRBJ2-3,CASSSRTNTDTQYF
-,14,TRBV7-2,TRBJ1-2,CASSLAQQGARYTF
-,15,TRBV7-2,TRBJ2-7,CASSLVLRDNYEQYF
-,14,TRBV18,TRBJ1-6,CASSPEQGNSPLHF
-,13,TRBV25-1,TRBJ2-3,CASSEGGRDTQYF
-,13,TRBV4-1,TRBJ1-5,CASSSRVEQPQHF
-,15,TRBV29-1,TRBJ2-4,CSVATQTGRFSIQYF
-,16,TRBV9,TRBJ1-5,CASSVGSGGGNQPQHF
once,15,TRBV28,TRBJ2-2,CASSRDRGITGELFF
-,16,TRBV5-4,TRBJ2-7,CASSIGLAGGPYEQYF
-,15,TRBV18,TRBJ1-4,CASSQNRPPNEKLFF
-,15,TRBV4-3,TRBJ1-4,CASSPGDRGKEKLFF
-,15,TRBV29-1,TRBJ2-1,CSVAGGRGLNNEQFF
-,14,TRBV2,TRBJ1-6,CASSATGAGSPLHF
-,16,TRBV4-2,TRBJ2-2,CASSPHVDTNTGELFF
-,16,TRBV27,TRBJ1-1,CASKNLGHLIGTEAFF
-,13,TRBV10-3,TRBJ2-1,CAISRVTGNEQFF
-,16,TRBV5-1,TRBJ2-7,CASSLIPDRGGYEQYF
-,16,TRBV7-2,TRBJ2-7,CASSPTRTSGIYEQYF
-,15,TRBV6-2/TRBV6-3,TRBJ1-5,CASSGVTGVRQPQHF
-,14,TRBV10-2,TRBJ1-1,CASSSDTGNTEAFF
-,13,TRBV6-2/TRBV6-3,TRBJ1-6,CASSYEAGSPLHF
-,13,TRBV6-1,TRBJ1-2,CASSLQGLDGYTF
few,17,TRBV12-2,TRBJ1-2,CASRHIQGQGPNYGYTF
few,14,TRBV10-3,TRBJ2-2,CAIHREMDTGELFF
-,14,TRBV7-8,TRBJ1-4,CASSLGTGYEKLFF
once,16,TRBV7-3,TRBJ1-4,CASSLGPGTGDEKLFF
-,14,TRBV10-3,TRBJ1-2,CAISERRGDYGYTF
-,12,TRBV29-1,TRBJ1-1,CSGGQESTEAFF
few,14,TRBV28,TRBJ1-2,CASIPGTADWGYTF
-,14,TRBV2,TRBJ1-1,CASRGPQGYAEAFF
-,15,TRBV11-2,TRBJ1-2,CASSTGGAMAYGYTF
-,15,TRBV5-1,TRBJ2-1,CASSWTSELYNEQFF
-,13,TRBV4-3,TRBJ1-2,CASSPAGDYGYTF
once,17,TRBV3-1/TRBV3-2,TRBJ2-1,CASSQDWGAGGNNEQFF
-,13,TRBV7-2,TRBJ2-3,CASSLLGPDTQYF